The present T cell receptor beta chain was sequenced within a study of vaccination effects on CD4 cells after COVID-19. Study at large: Following the second dose by a median of 72 days, the post-vaccine samples were obtained.

Study outcomes and limitations: Marked clonal contraction was seen late after vaccination (in both infection- and vaccine-induced clones). Researchers report that only 1 of 255 vaccine-induced clones in healthy vaccinees cross-reacted with common cold coronaviruses.

Data came from immunoSEQ multiplex PCR; TCRdb stores just in-frame clones and leaves some out. This table holds 25,000 to 35,000 clones, approximately 79% found once. As for this clone: Its target is not known.

Antigen-specific CD4+ T cells were expanded (with viral peptide pools) by the ViraFEST assay ahead of sequencing. Subsequent to ten to eleven days of culture, CD4+ T cells were isolated. Vaccine administered to participants consisted of two doses of either BNT162b2 or mRNA-1273. Half-medium exchanges with IL-2 medium took place on days 3 and 7. Germline loops: CDR1 MNHNS, CDR2 SASEGT. After removal of 2 bases from V and 6 bases from J, the junction contained 15 bases not matched to a gene. The CDR3 runs to 20 residues. The specimen comprised CD4+ T cells from PBMCs cultured with SARS-CoV-2 spike peptides, sampled after COVID-19 vaccination. The receptor comes from a human donor who received a COVID-19 vaccine. Some clones in this sample may be carry-over from other donors' samples. The chain couples TRBV6-1 to TRBJ2-3, with 15 nucleotides matching TRBD2. The CDR3 nucleotides read TGTGCCAGCAGTGAATCAACGACGGGACTAGCGGGGGGCCGTGGGGATACGCAGTATTTT. Translation: CASSESTTGLAGGRGDTQYF.